The following is a TCR beta chain sequence with its context. Coverage ceases 3 residues before the CDR3 finishes, and the germline J gene fills in the end. The sample comes from a study of T cells in women clearing cervical HPV infection. Generated by immunoSEQ multiplex PCR, the TCRdb table keeps only in-frame clones and is missing some. Its clone listing holds approximately 31,000 clones. CDR1 LNHDA and CDR2 SQIVND come from the germline V gene (reference sequence). V lost 1 base and J lost 7; bases outside the gene matches: 6. This CDR3 region has 15 residues. The receptor comes from a woman aged 18-70 years with a cervical HPV16 infection that either progressed to CIN3+ or cleared (not recorded which). Source material: blood buffy coat. V is TRBV19 and J is TRBJ2-1; 8 bases match TRBD2. Incomplete CDR3 DNA: TGTGCCAGTAGTATAGCGGGGGGGCTGGTTAATGAG. It is translated as CASSIAGGLVNE. The full-length CDR3 reads as CASSIAGGLVNEQFF.